These T cell receptor beta chains were read from a single sample in a study of shared clonotypes between healthy human individuals. Clones were read by immunoSEQ multiplex PCR, and TCRdb kept only the in-frame ones, dropping some. The sample lists roughly 700,000 clones; roughly 88% were seen once. Sequencing was done on a sample of memory CD8+ T cells from PBMCs. The receptor source for this set is a man aged 18 to 35 in good health. Some clones in this sample may be carry-over from other donors' samples. The CDR3 runs from the conserved cysteine through the conserved F or W. A D gene is named only where the DNA matches it firmly. Some rows mark clone size as missing; the rest say once, few, many or name a class of expanded clone.

DNA | CDR3 | J | D | V | size
TGCGCCAGCAGCCAAGAGGGGGTAGCGGGAGAATGGAACGAGCAGTACTTC | CASSQEGVAGEWNEQYF | TRBJ2-7 | TRBD2 | TRBV4-1 | NA
TGTGCCAGCAGCTTCGACGGGAACTATGGCTACACCTTC | CASSFDGNYGYTF | TRBJ1-2 | NA | TRBV14 | NA
TGTGCCAGCAGTTCCCCCGTGGCGGGAGGCTACGAGCAGTACTTC | CASSSPVAGGYEQYF | TRBJ2-7 | TRBD2 | TRBV7-2 | NA
TGTGCCAGCAGTGGGCCTAGACAGGGCCCCCACAATGAGCAGTTCTTC | CASSGPRQGPHNEQFF | TRBJ2-1 | TRBD1 | TRBV6-1 | NA
TGTGCCTGGAAGGACCGGGTCCGGGGGAGGGCCCACGAGCAGTACTTC | CAWKDRVRGRAHEQYF | TRBJ2-7 | TRBD2 | TRBV30 | few
TGTGCCAGCAGTTTCGATTCTCGAGAGGTAACTGAAGCTTTCTTT | CASSFDSREVTEAFF | TRBJ1-1 | NA | TRBV28 | NA
TGCGCCAGCACCAGCCCAAAATCCGGGGTTCTAAAAGAGACCCAGTACTTC | CASTSPKSGVLKETQYF | TRBJ2-5 | NA | TRBV5-1 | NA
TGTGCCAGCGACAACATTCCCGGGACTAGCGGCTACAATGAGCAGTTCTTC | CASDNIPGTSGYNEQFF | TRBJ2-1 | TRBD2 | TRBV7-9 | NA
TGTGCCAGCAGTGGCTACCTCCGGGACAGGGGGCAGTATAACTATGGCTACACCTTC | CASSGYLRDRGQYNYGYTF | TRBJ1-2 | TRBD1 | TRBV6-1 | NA
TGTGCCAGCACCCGGACTGGCTCATCCTCCTACGAGCAGTACTTC | CASTRTGSSSYEQYF | TRBJ2-7 | NA | TRBV28 | NA
TGTGCCAGCAGTTACGGGGGGATCAATCAGCCCCAGCATTTT | CASSYGGINQPQHF | TRBJ1-5 | NA | TRBV6-5 | NA
TGTGCCAGCAGCTTTTCCACTGAAGCTTTCTTT | CASSFSTEAFF | TRBJ1-1 | NA | TRBV5-6 | NA
TGTGCCAGCTCACCAAACAGGGGACGGAGTGGGCTAACTGAAGCTTTCTTT | CASSPNRGRSGLTEAFF | TRBJ1-1 | TRBD1 | TRBV18 | NA
TGCGCCAGCAGCCAACTCCGCGGGGGCACTGAAGCTTTCTTT | CASSQLRGGTEAFF | TRBJ1-1 | NA | TRBV5-1 | NA
TGTGCCAGCAGTTTATCCGAGTTCACAGATACGCAGTATTTT | CASSLSEFTDTQYF | TRBJ2-3 | NA | TRBV27 | NA
TGTGCCAGCAGTTTACAGGGGGCTGAGTACGAGCAGTACTTC | CASSLQGAEYEQYF | TRBJ2-7 | TRBD1 | TRBV27 | NA
TGTGCCACGGTCGGGGCTTTGCGGGAGGAGCAGTTCTTC | CATVGALREEQFF | TRBJ2-1 | TRBD2 | TRBV2 | NA
TGTGCCTGGGACAGTCTGGTCGGCTACACCTTC | CAWDSLVGYTF | TRBJ1-2 | NA | TRBV30 | once
TGTGCCAGCAGTGCCGCCACTAGCGGGAGGGATGGAGATACGCAGTATTTT | CASSAATSGRDGDTQYF | TRBJ2-3 | TRBD2 | TRBV27 | NA
TGTGCCAGCAGTCGATCGGACAGGGCAGATACGCAGTATTTT | CASSRSDRADTQYF | TRBJ2-3 | TRBD1 | TRBV14 | NA
TGTGCCAGCAGTTTATCGCTTGGGACAGGGGACTACGAGCAGTACTTC | CASSLSLGTGDYEQYF | TRBJ2-7 | TRBD1 | TRBV27 | NA
TGTGCCACCAGCGGGGACAGGGGATCCTACGAGCAGTACTTC | CATSGDRGSYEQYF | TRBJ2-7 | TRBD1 | TRBV15 | NA